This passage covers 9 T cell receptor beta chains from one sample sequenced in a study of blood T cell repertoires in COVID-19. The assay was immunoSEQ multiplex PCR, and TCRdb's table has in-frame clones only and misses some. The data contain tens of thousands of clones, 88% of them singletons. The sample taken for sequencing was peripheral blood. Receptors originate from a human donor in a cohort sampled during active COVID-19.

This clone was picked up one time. CDR3 residues: CASSLTGGNEQFF. The CDR3 DNA is TGTGCCAGCAGCCTGACAGGGGGCAATGAGCAGTTCTTC. The V and J genes are TRBV6-5 and TRBJ2-1; TRBD1 agrees at 9 bases. CDR3 length equals 13 residues. The V segment lost 6 bases and the J segment 6 bases; nucleotides outside the gene matches: 3. Germline V gene lookup returns CDR1 MNHEY and CDR2 SVGAGI.

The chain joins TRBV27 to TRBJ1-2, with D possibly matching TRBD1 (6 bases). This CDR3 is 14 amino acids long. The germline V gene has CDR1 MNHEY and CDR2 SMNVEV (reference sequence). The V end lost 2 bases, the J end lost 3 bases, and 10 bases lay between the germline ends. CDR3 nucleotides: TGTGCCAGCAGTTTAGGGGGCCGGGACTATGGCTACACCTTC. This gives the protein CASSLGGRDYGYTF.

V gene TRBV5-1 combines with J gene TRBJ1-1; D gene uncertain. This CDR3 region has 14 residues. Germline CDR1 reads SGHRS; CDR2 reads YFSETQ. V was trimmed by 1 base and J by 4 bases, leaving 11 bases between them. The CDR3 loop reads CASSLNQEGTEAFF. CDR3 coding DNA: TGCGCCAGCAGCTTGAATCAGGAGGGCACTGAAGCTTTCTTT.

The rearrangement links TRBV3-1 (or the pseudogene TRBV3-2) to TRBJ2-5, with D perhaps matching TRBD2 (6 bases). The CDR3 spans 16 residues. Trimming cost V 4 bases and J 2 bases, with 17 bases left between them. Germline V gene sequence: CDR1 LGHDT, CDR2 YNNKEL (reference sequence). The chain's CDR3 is CASSPTGGWPQETQYF. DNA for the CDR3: TGTGCCAGCAGCCCCACTGGGGGGTGGCCTCAAGAGACCCAGTACTTC.

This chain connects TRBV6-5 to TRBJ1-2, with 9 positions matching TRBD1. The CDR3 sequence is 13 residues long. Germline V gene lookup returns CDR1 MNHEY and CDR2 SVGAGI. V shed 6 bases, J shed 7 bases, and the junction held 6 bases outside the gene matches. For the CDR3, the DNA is TGTGCCAGCAGCCTCGGGACAGGGTTTGGCTACACCTTC. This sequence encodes CASSLGTGFGYTF.

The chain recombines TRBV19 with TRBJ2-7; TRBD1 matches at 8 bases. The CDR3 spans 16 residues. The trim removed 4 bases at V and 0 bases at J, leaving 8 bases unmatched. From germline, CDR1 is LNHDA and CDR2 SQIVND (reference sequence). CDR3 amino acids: CASSNPRDRSSYEQYF. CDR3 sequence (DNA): TGTGCCAGTAGTAACCCCCGGGACAGGAGCTCCTACGAGCAGTACTTC.

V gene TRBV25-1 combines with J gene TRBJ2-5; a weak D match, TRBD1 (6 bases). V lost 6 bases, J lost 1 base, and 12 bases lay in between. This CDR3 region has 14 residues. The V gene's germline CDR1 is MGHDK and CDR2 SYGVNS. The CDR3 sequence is CASRISGAQETQYF. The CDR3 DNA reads TGTGCCAGCAGAATCTCAGGGGCCCAAGAGACCCAGTACTTC. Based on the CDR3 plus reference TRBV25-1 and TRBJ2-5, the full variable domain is EADIYQTPRYLVIGTGKKITLECSQTMGHDKMYWYQQDPGMELHLIHYSYGVNSTEKGDLSSESTVSRIRTEHFPLTLESARPSHTSQYLCASRISGAQETQYFGPGTRLLVL.

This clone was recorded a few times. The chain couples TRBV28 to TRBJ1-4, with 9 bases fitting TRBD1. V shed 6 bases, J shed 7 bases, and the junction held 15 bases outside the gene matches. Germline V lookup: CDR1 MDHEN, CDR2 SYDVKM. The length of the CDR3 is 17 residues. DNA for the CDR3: TGTGCCAGCAGGACCGGGACAGGGTTTGGGTCGGGTGAAAAACTGTTTTTT. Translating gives CASRTGTGFGSGEKLFF.

The CDR3 nucleotides read TGTGCCAGCAGCCAAATTGGGAGGGGCACTGAAGCTTTCTTT. This sequence encodes CASSQIGRGTEAFF. The chain recombines TRBV3-1 (or the pseudogene TRBV3-2) with TRBJ1-1; possibly TRBD1 for D (5 bases). Trimming removed 2 bases at V and 4 bases at J, with 11 bases between. The CDR3 contains 14 residues. Germline lookup yields CDR1 LGHDT and CDR2 YNNKEL (reference sequence).